The rows below give T cell receptor beta chains drawn from one sample of a study of T cells in Graves' hyperthyroidism and ophthalmopathy. MiXCR, applied by TCRdb to the multiplex PCR reads, yields one record per CDR3 protein. The data hold 350,000 to 400,000 distinct CDR3 sequences, with approximately 15% observed a single time. The sequencing input was blood. The receptor source for this set is a woman aged 55-75 years with Graves' hyperthyroidism. The CDR3 runs from the conserved cysteine through the conserved F or W. The D gene is left open where the match is weak. The listing skips clone size in some rows; elsewhere it reads once, few, many or a size class.

V,size,D,length,J,CDR3,DNA
TRBV7-2,many,-,13,TRBJ2-7,CASSLASPYEQYF,TGTGCCAGCAGTTTGGCCAGTCCCTACGAGCAGTACTTC
TRBV12-3/TRBV12-4,many,-,12,TRBJ2-7,CASSQGGDEQYF,TGTGCCAGCAGCCAAGGGGGGGACGAGCAGTACTTC
TRBV28,many,-,15,TRBJ2-7,CASSLIGTNYYEQYF,TGTGCCAGCAGTTTAATCGGGACAAACTACTACGAGCAGTACTTC
TRBV28,many,-,13,TRBJ1-2,CASSTTARYGYTF,TGTGCCAGCAGTACTACAGCGCGGTATGGCTACACCTTC
TRBV3-1,many,TRBD2,17,TRBJ2-5,CASSQVPGTSGAETQYF,TGTGCCAGCAGCCAGGTCCCCGGGACTAGCGGAGCAGAGACCCAGTACTTC
TRBV27,many,TRBD2,14,TRBJ2-7,CASSPQTSGSEQYF,TGTGCCAGCAGTCCGCAGACTAGCGGGAGCGAGCAGTACTTC
TRBV7-9,few,-,15,TRBJ2-1,CASSFRRDGPNEQFF,TGTGCCAGCAGCTTCAGGCGGGACGGACCAAATGAGCAGTTCTTC
TRBV6-1,few,-,17,TRBJ2-7,CASRSILVLWQEYEQYF,TGTGCCAGCAGATCTATTCTAGTGTTGTGGCAGGAGTACGAGCAGTACTTC
TRBV2,many,-,14,TRBJ1-2,CASSVRVGGLGYTF,TGTGCCAGCAGTGTACGAGTTGGAGGGCTAGGCTACACCTTC
TRBV3-1,many,-,16,TRBJ2-3,CASSQGASGSTDTQYF,TGTGCCAGCAGCCAAGGGGCGAGCGGAAGCACAGATACGCAGTATTTT
TRBV5-1,many,TRBD2,16,TRBJ2-1,CASTERSGGNYNEQFF,TGCGCCAGCACCGAAAGGAGCGGGGGAAACTACAATGAGCAGTTCTTC
TRBV19,few,-,15,TRBJ1-1,CASSIASLRNTEAFF,TGTGCCAGTAGTATAGCCTCACTTAGGAACACTGAAGCTTTCTTT
TRBV7-2,-,-,11,TRBJ2-1,CASSLGWEQFF,TGTGCCAGCAGCTTGGGCTGGGAGCAGTTCTTC
TRBV7-9,-,TRBD2,19,TRBJ2-2,CASSPKWTSGRKGTGELFF,TGTGCCAGCAGCCCCAAATGGACTAGCGGGCGCAAAGGGACCGGGGAGCTGTTTTTT
TRBV12-5,many,-,18,TRBJ2-6,CASGWWAGPNSGANVLTF,TGTGCTAGTGGTTGGTGGGCGGGACCGAACTCTGGGGCCAACGTCCTGACTTTC
TRBV15,-,-,13,TRBJ2-5,CATSRNNGETQYF,TGTGCCACCAGCAGAAACAACGGGGAGACCCAGTACTTC
TRBV11-2,many,TRBD2,15,TRBJ2-2,CASSPRQAGRGELFF,TGTGCCAGCAGCCCAAGGCAGGCCGGGAGGGGGGAGCTGTTTTTT
TRBV30,many,-,14,TRBJ1-2,CAWSAPTGYYGYTF,TGTGCCTGGAGTGCTCCTACAGGTTACTATGGCTACACCTTC
TRBV28,many,-,14,TRBJ2-7,CASSLGRGLYEQYF,TGTGCCAGCAGTTTGGGACGGGGGCTGTACGAGCAGTACTTC
TRBV20-1,many,TRBD2,15,TRBJ2-7,CSATRTSGSRYEQYF,TGCAGTGCTACTCGGACTAGCGGGAGCCGCTACGAGCAGTACTTC
TRBV20-1,many,TRBD1,15,TRBJ2-3,CSATVGQDLSDTQYF,TGCAGTGCGACCGTCGGACAGGATTTATCAGATACGCAGTATTTT
TRBV30,many,-,15,TRBJ1-5,CAWSVKEWGNQPQHF,TGTGCCTGGAGTGTTAAGGAGTGGGGCAATCAGCCCCAGCATTTT
TRBV18,-,-,15,TRBJ1-5,CASSPVGEGNQPQHF,TGTGCCAGCTCACCAGTCGGGGAAGGCAATCAGCCCCAGCATTTT
TRBV29-1,few,TRBD2,15,TRBJ2-1,CSVESGTSVRNEQFF,TGCAGCGTTGAGTCCGGGACTAGCGTACGCAATGAGCAGTTCTTC
TRBV30,-,-,14,TRBJ1-6,CAWSWIEGESPLHF,TGTGCCTGGAGTTGGATAGAGGGAGAATCACCCCTCCACTTT
TRBV6-1,-,TRBD1,17,TRBJ2-3,CASWPAGRGTQPDTQYF,TGTGCCAGCTGGCCCGCGGGCAGGGGGACCCAGCCAGATACGCAGTATTTT
TRBV3-1,many,-,18,TRBJ2-3,CASSQDLKLGIVTDTQYF,TGTGCCAGCAGCCAAGATTTGAAGTTGGGGATCGTCACAGATACGCAGTATTTT
TRBV12-3/TRBV12-4,many,-,16,TRBJ2-5,CASSPWSRGAGETQYF,TGTGCCAGCAGCCCCTGGTCGAGGGGGGCGGGGGAGACCCAGTACTTC
TRBV11-2,-,TRBD1,15,TRBJ1-1,CASSSAHRGNTEAFF,TGTGCCAGCAGCTCGGCCCACAGGGGGAACACTGAAGCTTTCTTT
TRBV20-1,-,-,13,TRBJ1-5,CSAIGDSNQPQHF,TGCAGTGCTATAGGGGATAGCAATCAGCCCCAGCATTTT
TRBV3-1,many,-,12,TRBJ1-1,CASKFPNTEAFF,TGTGCCAGCAAGTTTCCGAACACTGAAGCTTTCTTT
TRBV7-9,-,TRBD1,19,TRBJ2-6,CASSQGQGAVRSGANVLTF,TGCGCCAGCAGCCAAGGACAGGGGGCCGTCCGCTCTGGGGCCAACGTCCTGACTTTC
TRBV6-1,few,TRBD1,15,TRBJ1-1,CASSTRQGIRTEAFF,TGTGCCAGCAGTACCCGACAGGGTATCAGAACTGAAGCTTTCTTT
TRBV5-1,-,TRBD1,15,TRBJ2-5,CASRTGTGTRETQYF,TGCGCCAGCAGGACCGGGACAGGGACTCGAGAGACCCAGTACTTC
TRBV13,many,-,17,TRBJ2-3,CASSLDGGRLSTDTQYF,TGTGCCAGCAGCTTAGATGGTGGCCGACTTTCCACAGATACGCAGTATTTT
TRBV11-2,many,TRBD1,15,TRBJ1-1,CASSSTGGIRTEAFF,TGTGCCAGCAGCTCCACAGGGGGCATACGGACTGAAGCTTTCTTT
TRBV7-7,-,TRBD1,13,TRBJ2-7,CASSKDRGYEQYF,TGTGCTAGCAGCAAGGACAGGGGTTACGAGCAGTACTTC
TRBV15,many,TRBD2,15,TRBJ2-1,CATSSGTSGYNEQFF,TGTGCCACCAGTTCCGGGACTAGCGGATACAATGAGCAGTTCTTC
TRBV19,many,-,13,TRBJ2-2,CASSIRGTGELFF,TGTGCCAGTAGTATTCGGGGCACCGGGGAGCTGTTTTTT
TRBV11-2,many,TRBD2,17,TRBJ2-3,CASSLIGGLAGTDTQYF,TGTGCCAGCAGCTTAATTGGGGGACTAGCGGGCACAGATACGCAGTATTTT
TRBV7-9,-,-,12,TRBJ2-2,CASQELAGELFF,TGTGCCAGCCAAGAATTAGCCGGGGAGCTGTTTTTT
TRBV6-5,-,TRBD1,15,TRBJ2-7,CASSYGWGQGDEQYF,TGTGCCAGCAGTTACGGGTGGGGACAGGGGGACGAGCAGTACTTC
TRBV29-1,many,TRBD1,15,TRBJ1-1,CSVDGDRGANTEAFF,TGCAGCGTTGACGGGGACAGGGGGGCGAACACTGAAGCTTTCTTT
TRBV19,-,TRBD2,14,TRBJ2-5,CASSAGTSKETQYF,TGTGCCAGTAGTGCCGGGACTAGCAAGGAGACCCAGTACTTC
TRBV9,many,-,14,TRBJ1-1,CASSPSPMVAEAFF,TGTGCCAGCAGCCCATCTCCCATGGTCGCTGAAGCTTTCTTT
TRBV20-1,-,-,13,TRBJ1-1,CSARTAGFTEAFF,TGCAGTGCCCGGACAGCAGGATTCACTGAAGCTTTCTTT
TRBV5-1,-,-,13,TRBJ2-1,CASNLGGGLEQFF,TGCGCCAGCAACTTGGGAGGGGGGCTCGAGCAGTTCTTC
TRBV6-6,many,-,16,TRBJ2-3,CASSYSPGGLGDTQYF,TGTGCCAGCAGTTACAGTCCAGGGGGGTTAGGCGATACGCAGTATTTT
TRBV15,many,-,15,TRBJ2-5,CATSRVIDKQETQYF,TGTGCCACCAGCAGAGTTATAGACAAGCAAGAGACCCAGTACTTC
TRBV7-9,few,-,16,TRBJ2-4,CASSFPAGDSKNIQYF,TGTGCCAGCAGCTTCCCCGCTGGGGACTCGAAAAACATTCAGTACTTC
TRBV11-2,many,TRBD2,15,TRBJ2-1,CASSWVAGVKNEQFF,TGTGCCAGCAGCTGGGTAGCGGGAGTAAAAAATGAGCAGTTCTTC
TRBV24-1,few,-,16,TRBJ2-1,CATSDFGGNFINEQFF,TGTGCCACCAGTGATTTTGGGGGGAATTTTATCAATGAGCAGTTCTTC
TRBV11-2,many,-,15,TRBJ1-3,CASSLRQGPRNTIYF,TGTGCCAGCAGCTTAAGGCAGGGGCCTCGAAACACCATATATTTT
TRBV19,few,-,13,TRBJ2-1,CASKDGIRNEQFF,TGTGCCAGTAAGGACGGGATAAGGAATGAGCAGTTCTTC
TRBV19,-,TRBD1,14,TRBJ1-2,CASKPGQGAWGYTF,TGTGCCAGTAAACCGGGACAGGGGGCTTGGGGCTACACCTTC